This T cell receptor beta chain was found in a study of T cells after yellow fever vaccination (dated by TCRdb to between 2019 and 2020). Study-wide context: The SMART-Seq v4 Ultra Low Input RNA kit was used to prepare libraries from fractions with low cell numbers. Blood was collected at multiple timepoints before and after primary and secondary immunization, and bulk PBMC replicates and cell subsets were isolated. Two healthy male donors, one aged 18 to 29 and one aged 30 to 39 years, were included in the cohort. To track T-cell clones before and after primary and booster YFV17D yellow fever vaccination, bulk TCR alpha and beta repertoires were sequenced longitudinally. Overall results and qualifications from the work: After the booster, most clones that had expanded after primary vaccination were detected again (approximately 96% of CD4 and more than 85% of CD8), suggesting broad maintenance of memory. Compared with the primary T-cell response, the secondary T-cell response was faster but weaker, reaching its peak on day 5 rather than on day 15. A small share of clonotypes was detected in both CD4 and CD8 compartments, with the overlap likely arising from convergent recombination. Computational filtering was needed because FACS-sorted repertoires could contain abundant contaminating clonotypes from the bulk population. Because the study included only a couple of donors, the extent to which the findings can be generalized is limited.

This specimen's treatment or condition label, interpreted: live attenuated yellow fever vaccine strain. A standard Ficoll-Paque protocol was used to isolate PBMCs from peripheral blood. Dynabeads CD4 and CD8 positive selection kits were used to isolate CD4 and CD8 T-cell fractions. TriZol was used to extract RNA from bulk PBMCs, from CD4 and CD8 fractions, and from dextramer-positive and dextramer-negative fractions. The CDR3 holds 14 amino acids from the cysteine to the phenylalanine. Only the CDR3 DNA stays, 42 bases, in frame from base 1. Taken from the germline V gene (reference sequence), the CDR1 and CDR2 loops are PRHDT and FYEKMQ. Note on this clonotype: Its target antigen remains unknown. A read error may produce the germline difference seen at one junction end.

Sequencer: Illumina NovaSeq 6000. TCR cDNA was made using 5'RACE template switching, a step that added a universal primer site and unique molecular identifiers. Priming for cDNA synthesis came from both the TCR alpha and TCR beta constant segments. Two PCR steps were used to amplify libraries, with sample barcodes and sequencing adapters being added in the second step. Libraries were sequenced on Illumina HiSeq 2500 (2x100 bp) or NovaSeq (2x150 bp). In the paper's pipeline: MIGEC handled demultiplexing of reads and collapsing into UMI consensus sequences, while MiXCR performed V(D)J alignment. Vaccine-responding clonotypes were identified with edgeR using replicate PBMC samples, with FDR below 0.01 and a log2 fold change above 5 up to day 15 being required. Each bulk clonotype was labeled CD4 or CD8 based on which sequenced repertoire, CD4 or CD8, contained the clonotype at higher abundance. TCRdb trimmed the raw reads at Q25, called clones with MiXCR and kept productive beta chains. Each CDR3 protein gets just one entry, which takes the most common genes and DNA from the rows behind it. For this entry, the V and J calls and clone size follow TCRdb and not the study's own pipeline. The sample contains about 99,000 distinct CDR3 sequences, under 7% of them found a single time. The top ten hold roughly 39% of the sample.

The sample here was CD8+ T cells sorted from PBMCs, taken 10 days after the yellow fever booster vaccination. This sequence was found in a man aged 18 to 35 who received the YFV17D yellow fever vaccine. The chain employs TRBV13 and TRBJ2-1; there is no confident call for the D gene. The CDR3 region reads CASSYSSSYTEQFF. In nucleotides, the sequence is TGTGCCAGCAGCTACAGCAGCTCCTACACTGAGCAGTTCTTC.